These T cell receptor beta chains were read from a single sample in a study of shared clonotypes between healthy human individuals. Assay used: immunoSEQ multiplex PCR; TCRdb lists only in-frame clones, some missing. Of more than 1,200,000 clones in the sample, about 98.5% were seen once. What was sequenced was naive CD4+ T cells sorted from blood. The receptors shown here come from a young man in good health. The conserved cysteine and the conserved F or W are not part of the CDR3 here. Each record gives: V gene, J gene, clone size, D gene, CDR3 protein. The D gene is left open where the match is weak. Size tells how often a clone was seen (once, few, many) or the class of an expanded clone, and some rows leave it out.

V gene: TRBV5-5
J gene: TRBJ2-5
clone size: -
D gene: TRBD2
CDR3 protein: ASFRGDLTQETQY

V gene: TRBV19
J gene: TRBJ2-5
clone size: -
D gene: -
CDR3 protein: ASSIRGFGETQY

V gene: TRBV9
J gene: TRBJ2-5
clone size: -
D gene: TRBD2
CDR3 protein: ASSVGASGSGQETQY

V gene: TRBV7-2
J gene: TRBJ2-7
clone size: -
D gene: TRBD2
CDR3 protein: ASSLLWASGRVGQY

V gene: TRBV6-6
J gene: TRBJ2-6
clone size: -
D gene: -
CDR3 protein: ASSYKTGRANVLT

V gene: TRBV5-1
J gene: TRBJ1-1
clone size: -
D gene: -
CDR3 protein: ASSLEGGWTEAF

V gene: TRBV9
J gene: TRBJ2-5
clone size: -
D gene: TRBD2
CDR3 protein: ASSFSGRGETQY

V gene: TRBV7-2
J gene: TRBJ2-2
clone size: -
D gene: -
CDR3 protein: ASRGLGLPNTGELF

V gene: TRBV19
J gene: TRBJ2-2
clone size: -
D gene: -
CDR3 protein: ASSADGTTGELF

V gene: TRBV10-1
J gene: TRBJ2-7
clone size: -
D gene: TRBD1
CDR3 protein: ASSTLDRNFSYEQY

V gene: TRBV2
J gene: TRBJ2-1
clone size: -
D gene: -
CDR3 protein: ASSEAEGVRYNEQF

V gene: TRBV6-1
J gene: TRBJ2-4
clone size: -
D gene: -
CDR3 protein: ASSVVGNIQY

V gene: TRBV9
J gene: TRBJ2-1
clone size: -
D gene: TRBD2
CDR3 protein: ASSGGLAVYNEQF

V gene: TRBV7-2
J gene: TRBJ2-7
clone size: -
D gene: TRBD2
CDR3 protein: ASSLELAGTYEQY

V gene: TRBV10-1
J gene: TRBJ1-1
clone size: -
D gene: -
CDR3 protein: ASRSEVDTEAF

V gene: TRBV25-1
J gene: TRBJ2-6
clone size: -
D gene: -
CDR3 protein: ASSESAGAGFGANVLT

V gene: TRBV11-3
J gene: TRBJ1-1
clone size: -
D gene: -
CDR3 protein: ASSLSAGNTEAF

V gene: TRBV11-3
J gene: TRBJ2-3
clone size: -
D gene: -
CDR3 protein: ASSLFSGGSTDTQY

V gene: TRBV10-3
J gene: TRBJ2-7
clone size: -
D gene: -
CDR3 protein: AISVTQGYEQY

V gene: TRBV11-2
J gene: TRBJ1-1
clone size: -
D gene: TRBD1
CDR3 protein: ASSLNRGGTEAF

V gene: TRBV7-2
J gene: TRBJ1-3
clone size: -
D gene: -
CDR3 protein: ASNPHIQGGNTIY

V gene: TRBV7-2
J gene: TRBJ2-7
clone size: -
D gene: -
CDR3 protein: ASSFSFSYEQY

V gene: TRBV9
J gene: TRBJ1-1
clone size: once
D gene: -
CDR3 protein: ASSVDGRGTEAF

V gene: TRBV10-2
J gene: TRBJ2-1
clone size: -
D gene: -
CDR3 protein: ASSEIYNEQF

V gene: TRBV28
J gene: TRBJ1-1
clone size: -
D gene: TRBD1
CDR3 protein: ASSLSDRAGAEAF

V gene: TRBV2
J gene: TRBJ2-1
clone size: -
D gene: TRBD1
CDR3 protein: ASSLRDRGLSSGMGNEQF

V gene: TRBV11-2
J gene: TRBJ2-1
clone size: -
D gene: TRBD2
CDR3 protein: ASRTGTSGRNEQF

V gene: TRBV15
J gene: TRBJ2-7
clone size: -
D gene: -
CDR3 protein: ATSKGTLGSYEQY

V gene: TRBV7-9
J gene: TRBJ2-7
clone size: -
D gene: -
CDR3 protein: ASSLWGEYSYEQY

V gene: TRBV9
J gene: TRBJ2-1
clone size: -
D gene: -
CDR3 protein: ASSVGPSLLGEQF

V gene: TRBV5-4
J gene: TRBJ2-5
clone size: -
D gene: -
CDR3 protein: ASSGGSEETQY

V gene: TRBV7-9
J gene: TRBJ2-1
clone size: -
D gene: TRBD2
CDR3 protein: ASSLAGREGRQF

V gene: TRBV7-2
J gene: TRBJ2-1
clone size: -
D gene: -
CDR3 protein: ASSLFGDLRGLNEQF

V gene: TRBV5-1
J gene: TRBJ2-5
clone size: -
D gene: TRBD1
CDR3 protein: ASSSTGGWQETQY

V gene: TRBV28
J gene: TRBJ2-7
clone size: -
D gene: -
CDR3 protein: ASIGFKDEQY

V gene: TRBV9
J gene: TRBJ2-2
clone size: -
D gene: -
CDR3 protein: ASSVDIRPGNTGELF

V gene: TRBV9
J gene: TRBJ1-5
clone size: -
D gene: -
CDR3 protein: ASSAMDSGNQPQH

V gene: TRBV20-1
J gene: TRBJ2-7
clone size: once
D gene: TRBD1
CDR3 protein: SATGGNEQY

V gene: TRBV25-1
J gene: TRBJ2-2
clone size: -
D gene: -
CDR3 protein: ASSDRPNTGELF

V gene: TRBV18
J gene: TRBJ2-2
clone size: -
D gene: -
CDR3 protein: ASSPLIVPDTGELF

V gene: TRBV7-8
J gene: TRBJ1-5
clone size: -
D gene: -
CDR3 protein: ASSQGRWGRQPQH

V gene: TRBV15
J gene: TRBJ2-5
clone size: -
D gene: TRBD1
CDR3 protein: ATSYGTGSSHETQY

V gene: TRBV14
J gene: TRBJ2-7
clone size: -
D gene: -
CDR3 protein: ASSQVGRGYEQY

V gene: TRBV27
J gene: TRBJ2-3
clone size: -
D gene: -
CDR3 protein: ASSLSTGSADTQY

V gene: TRBV5-8
J gene: TRBJ1-2
clone size: -
D gene: -
CDR3 protein: ASSQKLYGYT

V gene: TRBV6-5
J gene: TRBJ1-4
clone size: -
D gene: -
CDR3 protein: ASRETPARQKLF

V gene: TRBV6-5
J gene: TRBJ1-2
clone size: -
D gene: -
CDR3 protein: ASSFVGSNYGYT

V gene: TRBV18
J gene: TRBJ1-2
clone size: -
D gene: -
CDR3 protein: ASSPGGRPNGYT

V gene: TRBV11-2
J gene: TRBJ1-2
clone size: -
D gene: TRBD1
CDR3 protein: ASSSTRGDRVYGYT

V gene: TRBV5-6
J gene: TRBJ2-1
clone size: -
D gene: TRBD2
CDR3 protein: ASSGIGGLAYNEQF

V gene: TRBV29-1
J gene: TRBJ2-5
clone size: -
D gene: -
CDR3 protein: SVTGWEEGETQY

V gene: TRBV6-6
J gene: TRBJ1-1
clone size: -
D gene: TRBD1
CDR3 protein: ASSPRDSNTEAF